Here is one T cell receptor beta chain with its context. The target antigen is unknown. CDR3 length: 13 amino acids. Between the trimmed V and J ends, which lost 7 bases and 1 base, there was a span of 5 bases. The germline CDR1 and CDR2 sequences are LGHNT and FRNRAP. The entirety of the isolated RNA underwent reverse transcription, so expressed TCRB transcripts were sequenced. TCRdb keeps only in-frame clones here, not all; method: immunoSEQ multiplex PCR. The sample records around 300,000 clones, 7.5% to 9.5% being singletons. This entry belongs to a study of beta chain features in type 1 diabetes. Study conclusions and caveats: It was among patients, rather than healthy donors, that naive, central memory and Treg TCRB repertoires appeared more similar.

This TCR was recovered from a woman aged 18-35 years in good health. The chain joins TRBV12-5 to TRBJ2-6; no clear D gene. Sequencing was performed on central memory CD4+ T cells from blood. In DNA, the CDR3 is TGTGCTAGTGCCCCATCTGGGGCCAACGTCCTGACTTTC. Amino acids: CASAPSGANVLTF. The complete variable domain, with remaining parts taken from reference TRBV12-5 and TRBJ2-6, reads DARVTQTPRHKVTEMGQEVTMRCQPILGHNTVFWYRQTMMQGLELLAYFRNRAPLDDSGMPKDRFSAEMPDATLATLKIQPSEPRDSAVYFCASAPSGANVLTFGAGSRLTVL.